One and the same sample provided the 18 T cell receptor beta chains below, sequenced in a study of cytomegalovirus exposure and HLA in healthy donors. TCRdb keeps only in-frame clones here, not all; method: immunoSEQ multiplex PCR. Here the sample spans 89,000 or so clones, around 93% being singletons. Sample: PBMCs. The receptors stem from a woman aged 30 to 39 in good health and CMV-seropositive.

The gene calls are TRBV19 and TRBJ1-5; 11 bases agree with TRBD1. This CDR3 comprises 17 residues. V trimming: 0 bases; J trimming: 5 bases; junction bases outside the gene matches: 6. The germline gives CDR1 LNHDA, CDR2 SQIVND (reference sequence). The CDR3 is CASSIDFGTGGHQPQHF. For the CDR3, the DNA is TGTGCCAGTAGTATAGATTTCGGGACAGGGGGACATCAGCCCCAGCATTTT.

This sequence joins TRBV7-9 and TRBJ1-2; 12 positions agree with TRBD1. V was clipped by 5 bases and J by 7 bases; unmatched bases: 5. From germline, CDR1 is SEHNR and CDR2 FQNEAQ (reference sequence). This CDR3 region has 14 residues. Here the CDR3 reads CASSAGTGGGGYTF. The CDR3 region has the DNA TGTGCCAGCAGCGCCGGGACAGGGGGCGGTGGCTACACCTTC.

In its sample, this clone was seen a few times. The chain recombines TRBV30 with TRBJ2-7; a weak D match, TRBD1 (5 bases). CDR1 and CDR2 from the germline V gene are GTSNPN and SVGIG (reference sequence). V lost 3 bases and J lost 1, with 7 bases in between. The CDR3 extends over 12 amino acids. The CDR3 loop reads CAWRQVSYEQYF. In DNA, the CDR3 is TGTGCCTGGAGACAGGTATCCTACGAGCAGTACTTC.

This clone appeared a few times. The V and J genes are TRBV27 and TRBJ1-4; D is undetermined. This CDR3 region has 15 residues. CDR1 is MNHEY and CDR2 is SMNVEV in the germline V gene (reference sequence). Trimming cost V 5 bases and J 3 bases, with 13 bases left between them. The CDR3 DNA is TGTGCCAGCAGTCCCCCAGAGCGATCTAATGAAAAACTGTTTTTT. Amino acids: CASSPPERSNEKLFF.

The rearrangement uses TRBV6-1 and TRBJ1-2; maybe TRBD1 (5 bases). Trimming took 6 bases from V and 4 from J, leaving 12 bases between them. The CDR3 runs 13 residues. Germline V gene lookup returns CDR1 MNHNS and CDR2 SASEGT. The CDR3 sequence is CASRDTGTYGYTF. The CDR3 DNA is TGTGCCAGCAGAGACACAGGAACCTATGGCTACACCTTC.

The CDR3 DNA follows: TGTGCCAGCAGCTTGTATTTGAGGGCATCTGGGGAGACCCAGTACTTC. It translates to CASSLYLRASGETQYF. The chain uses TRBV5-5 and TRBJ2-5; possibly TRBD2 for D (5 bases). Per germline, CDR1 SGHKS and CDR2 YYEKEE (reference sequence). CDR3 size: 16 residues. Trimming took off 1 base at V and 5 bases at J, with 18 bases between the two ends.

This clone was seen once. The V call is TRBV14, the J call TRBJ2-7, with D perhaps matching TRBD1 (6 bases). The CDR3 contains 15 residues. V was pared by 2 bases and J by 5 bases, with 16 bases between. Germline V gene data show CDR1 as SGHDN and CDR2 as FVKESK. In nucleotides, the CDR3 is TGTGCCAGCAGCCAAATCACAGGGTATCTAAACGAGCAGTACTTC. This gives the protein CASSQITGYLNEQYF.

The genes are TRBV9 and TRBJ2-6, with a possible D match to TRBD2 (5 bases). The CDR3 consists of 12 residues. Germline CDR1 SGDLS, CDR2 YYNGEE. V lost 5 bases to trimming and J lost 9 bases, with 9 bases between them. The CDR3, as DNA: TGTGCCAGCAGAGGAGGTGACAACGTCCTGACTTTC. Its translation: CASRGGDNVLTF.

The V call is TRBV27, the J call TRBJ1-5; D is undetermined. Trimming removed 3 bases from V and 4 bases from J, with 7 bases in between. The CDR3 contains 13 residues. Germline CDR1 MNHEY, CDR2 SMNVEV (reference sequence). This chain's CDR3 is CASSFSPNQPQHF. The CDR3 coding sequence is TGTGCCAGCAGTTTTTCCCCAAATCAGCCCCAGCATTTT.

The chain joins TRBV11-2 to TRBJ2-2; 10 bases are shared with TRBD1. After removal of 1 base from V and 6 bases from J, the junction contained 2 bases not matched to a gene. Germline V gene data show CDR1 as SGHAT and CDR2 as FQNNGV. The CDR3 length is 15 residues. DNA of the CDR3: TGTGCCAGCAGCTTAGTAGGACAGGGGGCCGGGGAGCTGTTTTTT. Its protein product is CASSLVGQGAGELFF.

The rearrangement uses TRBV20-1 and TRBJ2-7; TRBD2 might be the D (5 bases). The CDR3 is 11 amino acids. Deletions cut 6 bases from V and 2 bases from J, with 8 bases between. Per the germline V gene, CDR1 is DFQATT and CDR2 is SNEGSKA (reference sequence). In DNA, the CDR3 is TGCAGTGCCCAGACTACCTACGAGCAGTACTTC. As protein: CSAQTTYEQYF.

The J gene is TRBJ2-1, the V gene TRBV9, with 7 nucleotides matching TRBD2. This CDR3 comprises 15 residues. Germline V CDR1 and CDR2: SGDLS, YYNGEE. Unmatched junction bases numbered 3, after V lost 0 bases and J lost 3 bases. CDR3 amino acids: CASSVAGGSYNEQFF. The CDR3 DNA reads TGTGCCAGCAGCGTAGCAGGCGGGAGCTACAATGAGCAGTTCTTC.

The rearrangement joins TRBV5-5 to TRBJ1-5; 10 nucleotides align to TRBD1. The CDR3 contains 15 residues. Germline CDR1 SGHKS, CDR2 YYEKEE (reference sequence). The J segment lost 7 bases and the V segment lost 4 bases, leaving 8 bases of the junction unmatched. CDR3 DNA: TGTGCCAGCAGCGTCAGACAGGGGGCTGAGCAGCCCCAGCATTTT. Residues: CASSVRQGAEQPQHF.

In regard to this clone: Other DNA sequences in the same sample also yield this CDR3. Here the CDR3 DNA reads TGTGCCAGCAGCTTGGGGCAGAGCAATCAGCCCCAGCATTTT. Translated, it gives CASSLGQSNQPQHF. The chain carries TRBV7-9 and TRBJ1-5; D is perhaps TRBD1 (5 bases). The CDR3 is 14 residues long. The germline V and J ends were trimmed by 3 bases and 1 base, with 7 bases remaining between them. The germline gives CDR1 SEHNR, CDR2 FQNEAQ (reference sequence).

The CDR3 region is CASSGQDPTDTQYF. CDR3 nucleotide sequence: TGTGCCAGCAGTGGACAGGATCCCACAGATACGCAGTATTTT. The chain couples TRBV27 to TRBJ2-3, with 7 bases matching TRBD1. From germline, CDR1 is MNHEY and CDR2 SMNVEV (reference sequence). Germline trimming cut 5 bases from V and 2 bases from J; bases unmatched to any gene: 4. The CDR3 spans 14 residues.

The chain is built from TRBV30 and TRBJ1-1; 7 bases align to TRBD1. The CDR3 is 14 amino acids. Trimming removed 2 bases from V and 3 bases from J; junction bases left unmatched: 6. Germline CDR1 GTSNPN, CDR2 SVGIG (reference sequence). CDR3 in DNA: TGTGCCTGGAGTAGGGACAGTCGAGACACTGAAGCTTTCTTT. As protein: CAWSRDSRDTEAFF.

The chain uses TRBV29-1 and TRBJ1-1; D gene ambiguous. V lost 7 bases and J lost 4, with 13 bases in between. This CDR3 comprises 12 residues. CDR1 is SQVTM and CDR2 is ANQGSEA in the germline V gene. The CDR3 bases are TGCAGCGGCTATGCCGGGAGCACTGAAGCTTTCTTT. Its translation: CSGYAGSTEAFF.

The chain couples TRBV28 to TRBJ2-7, with 8 bases lining up with TRBD2. The CDR3 is made up of 14 amino acids. V shed 4 bases and J 7 bases; nucleotides not matched to a gene: 9. The germline V gene encodes CDR1 MDHEN and CDR2 SYDVKM. The CDR3 region has the DNA TGTGCCAGCAGTTCTGGACTAGCCGGAAGGGAGCAGTACTTC. Its translation: CASSSGLAGREQYF.